The entry below describes one T cell receptor (beta chain). As yet, its antigen is unknown. The data originate from a study of shared clonotypes between healthy human individuals. Study-level results: Deeper or shallower sequencing was expected to change how clonotypes are shared among donors. Generally, naive subsets (rather than memory subsets) showed larger estimated richness.

CDR3 length: 14 residues. V dropped 4 bases and J dropped 3; count of bases not matched to a gene: 3. CDR1 is MNHEY, CDR2 SVGAGI, per germline. Genomic DNA from each subset was divided evenly over several immunoSEQ plates. In the sorted-subset replicate PCRs, around 220 ng DNA, 25,000 to 30,000 T cell genomes, was used. Sequenced by immunoSEQ multiplex PCR; TCRdb stores in-frame clones only, minus some. The sample consists of 2 million to 3 million clones, over 85% of them appearing once. The sequence was collected from a man aged 18 to 29 in good health. Some clones in this sample may be carry-over from other donors' samples. Sequenced input: naive CD4+ T cells from PBMCs. Subset indicated: CD45RA+ positively selected. The V call is TRBV6-5, the J call TRBJ2-1; 7 positions match TRBD1. The CDR3 is CASSFRQGYNEQFF. CDR3 sequence (DNA): TGTGCCAGCAGTTTCCGACAGGGCTACAATGAGCAGTTCTTC.